The present T cell receptor beta chain was sequenced within a study of early T cells in non-severe SARS-CoV-2 infection. A few counts support this clonotype. Separate cDNA molecules each had unique molecular identifiers attached to them. Each CDR3 protein gets one entry after TCRdb re-called the 5' RACE reads with MiXCR. Found here are about 68,000 distinct CDR3 sequences, about a tenth of them singletons; the top ten hold 6.4%. CDR3 length: 16 amino acids. CDR1 SGHAT and CDR2 FQNNGV come from the germline V gene. V gave up 5 bases and J gave up 4 bases; unmatched junction bases: 6. The clonotype was recovered from an adult who was a healthcare worker with PCR-confirmed SARS-CoV-2 infection or an uninfected control (not recorded which). Sequenced sample: whole blood. The rearrangement joins TRBV11-2 to TRBJ2-2; TRBD1 agrees at 11 bases. This chain's CDR3 is CASSRIGTGGTGELFF. The CDR3 DNA sequence: TGTGCCAGCAGCCGGATTGGGACAGGGGGCACCGGGGAGCTGTTTTTT. Variable domain in full (rest from reference TRBV11-2 and TRBJ2-2): EAGVAQSPRYKIIEKRQSVAFWCNPISGHATLYWYQQILGQGPKLLIQFQNNGVVDDSQLPKDRFSAERLKGVDSTLKIQPAKLEDSAVYLCASSRIGTGGTGELFFGEGSRLTVL.